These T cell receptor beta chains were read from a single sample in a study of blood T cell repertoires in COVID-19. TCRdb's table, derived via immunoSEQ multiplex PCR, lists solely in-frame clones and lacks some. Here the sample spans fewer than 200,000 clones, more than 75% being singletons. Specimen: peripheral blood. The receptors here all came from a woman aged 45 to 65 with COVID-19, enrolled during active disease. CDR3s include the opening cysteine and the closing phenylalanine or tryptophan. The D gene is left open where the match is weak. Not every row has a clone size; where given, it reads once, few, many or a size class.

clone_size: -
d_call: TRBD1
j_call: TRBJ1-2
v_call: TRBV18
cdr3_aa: CASSPPDRDGGYTF
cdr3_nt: TGTGCCAGCTCACCACCGGACAGGGATGGAGGCTACACCTTC

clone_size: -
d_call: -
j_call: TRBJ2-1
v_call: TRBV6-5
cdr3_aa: CASSYETAGSYNEQFF
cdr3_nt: TGTGCCAGCAGTTATGAGACGGCAGGGTCCTACAATGAGCAGTTCTTC

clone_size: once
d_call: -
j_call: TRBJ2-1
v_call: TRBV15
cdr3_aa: CATSTPTYRVGGGSYNEQFF
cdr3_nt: TGTGCCACCAGCACCCCGACCTACAGGGTTGGCGGGGGCTCCTACAATGAGCAGTTCTTC

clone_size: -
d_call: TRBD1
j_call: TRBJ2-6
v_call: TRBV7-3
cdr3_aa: CASSPGPRDSLSGANVLTF
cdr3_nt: TGTGCCAGCAGCCCGGGGCCCCGGGACAGTCTATCTGGGGCCAACGTCCTGACTTTC

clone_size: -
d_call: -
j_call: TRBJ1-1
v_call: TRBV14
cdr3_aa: CASSQLRDTEAFF
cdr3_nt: TGTGCCAGCAGCCAACTGAGGGACACTGAAGCTTTCTTT

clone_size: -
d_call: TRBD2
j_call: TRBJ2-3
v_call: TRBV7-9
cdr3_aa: CASRHPFSGETDTQYF
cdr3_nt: TGTGCCAGCAGACATCCCTTTAGCGGGGAGACAGATACGCAGTATTTT

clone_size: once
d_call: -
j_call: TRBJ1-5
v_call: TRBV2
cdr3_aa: CASSEGLAGSNQPQHF
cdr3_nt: TGTGCCAGCAGTGAAGGGTTGGCGGGTAGCAATCAGCCCCAGCATTTT

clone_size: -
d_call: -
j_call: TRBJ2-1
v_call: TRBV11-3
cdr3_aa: CASSLAGGRYNEQFF
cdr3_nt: TGTGCCAGCAGCTTAGCGGGGGGCCGGTACAATGAGCAGTTCTTC

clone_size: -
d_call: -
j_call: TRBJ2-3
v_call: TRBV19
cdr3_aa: CASSGAGASTDTQYF
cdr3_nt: TGTGCCAGTAGTGGCGCGGGGGCTAGCACAGATACGCAGTATTTT

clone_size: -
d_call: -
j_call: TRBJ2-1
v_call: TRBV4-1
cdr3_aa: CASSQVGRGSYEQFF
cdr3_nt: TGCGCCAGCAGCCAAGTCGGCAGGGGTTCATATGAGCAGTTCTTC

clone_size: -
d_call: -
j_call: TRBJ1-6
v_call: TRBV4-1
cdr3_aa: CASSQPQVYSYNSPLHF
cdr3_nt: TGCGCCAGCAGCCAGCCACAGGTTTACTCCTATAATTCACCCCTCCACTTT

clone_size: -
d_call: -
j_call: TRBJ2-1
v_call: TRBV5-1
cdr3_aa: CASSHQHPGLELYNEQFF
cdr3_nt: TGCGCCAGCAGCCACCAACATCCGGGACTTGAACTCTACAATGAGCAGTTCTTC